This T cell receptor beta chain was retrieved from a study of CD8 T cells in ankylosing spondylitis (dated by TCRdb to the late 2010s). For the study in its entirety: The study profiled T cell receptor beta repertoires in healthy donors and ankylosing spondylitis patients to find disease-linked TCR variants. In total, the full study cohort was made up of about 110 healthy donors and 25 ankylosing spondylitis patients. Peripheral blood samples were taken, and synovial fluid was additionally collected from ankylosing spondylitis patients.

The full study reports these points: Some TCR beta motif variants had previously been reported in synovial fluid and blood of reactive arthritis patients, which suggested common disease-initiation mechanisms. Blood from ankylosing spondylitis patients appeared to be characterized by a TCR beta motif made up of several highly homologous amino acid variants. The disease-linked clones were reported as significantly enriched in matched synovial fluid samples from ankylosing spondylitis patients. The disease-linked clones had a CD8+ phenotype and were found at relatively low frequencies in peripheral blood.

V and J are trimmed by 1 base and 10 bases, and the gene matches miss 8 bases of the junction. The CDR1 and CDR2 encoded by the germline V gene are SGHRS and YFSETQ. From cysteine to phenylalanine, the CDR3 is 15 amino acids long. The sequence is cut down to CDR3 DNA, 45 bases in frame from base 1. Sequenced using an Illumina HiSeq 2500. Quantitative 5'-RACE with molecular barcodes was used to prepare TCR beta libraries. In the paper's pipeline: A new computational method based on a probabilistic model of VDJ rearrangement was used to identify disease-linked TCR variants. Starting from the raw public reads, TCRdb applied fastp trimming at Q25, assembled clones with MiXCR and retained in-frame beta chains. Rows merge per CDR3 protein into single entries with the most common DNA and genes. These V and J calls rely on TCRdb rather than the paper's analysis. The sample table records 470,000 or so distinct CDR3 sequences; 26% of these occur just once. About 0.89% of the sample rests with the top ten.

This clonotype has a count of ten or more. Its antigen target is currently unknown. The record has no base qualities; no much larger clone is one base away. The chain links TRBV5-1 with TRBJ2-1; TRBD2 fits 10 bases in the junction. Sequencing was performed on blood, either unsorted or a sorted T cell fraction (not recorded which). This TCR was recovered from a male donor with ankylosing spondylitis. The nucleotide sequence is given as TGCGCCAGCAGCTTGAGGCTAGCGGGAGTAAACGAGCAGTTCTTC. Its amino acids are CASSLRLAGVNEQFF.